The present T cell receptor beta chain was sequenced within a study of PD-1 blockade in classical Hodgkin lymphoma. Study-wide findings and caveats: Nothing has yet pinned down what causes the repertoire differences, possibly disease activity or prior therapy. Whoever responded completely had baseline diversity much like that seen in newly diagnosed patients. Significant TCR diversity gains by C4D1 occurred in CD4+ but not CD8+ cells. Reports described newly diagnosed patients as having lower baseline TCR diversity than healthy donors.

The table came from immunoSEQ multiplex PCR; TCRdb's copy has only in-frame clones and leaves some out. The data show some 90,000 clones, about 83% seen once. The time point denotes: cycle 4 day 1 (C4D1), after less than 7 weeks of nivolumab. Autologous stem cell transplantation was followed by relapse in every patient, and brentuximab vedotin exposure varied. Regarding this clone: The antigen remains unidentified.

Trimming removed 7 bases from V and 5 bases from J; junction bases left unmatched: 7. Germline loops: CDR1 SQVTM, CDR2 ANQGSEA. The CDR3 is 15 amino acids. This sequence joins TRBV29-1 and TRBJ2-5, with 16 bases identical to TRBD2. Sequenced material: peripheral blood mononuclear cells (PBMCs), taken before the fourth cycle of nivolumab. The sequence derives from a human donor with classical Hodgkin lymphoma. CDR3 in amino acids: CSAGTSGRGGETQYF. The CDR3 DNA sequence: TGCAGCGCAGGGACTAGCGGGAGGGGAGGGGAGACCCAGTACTTC.